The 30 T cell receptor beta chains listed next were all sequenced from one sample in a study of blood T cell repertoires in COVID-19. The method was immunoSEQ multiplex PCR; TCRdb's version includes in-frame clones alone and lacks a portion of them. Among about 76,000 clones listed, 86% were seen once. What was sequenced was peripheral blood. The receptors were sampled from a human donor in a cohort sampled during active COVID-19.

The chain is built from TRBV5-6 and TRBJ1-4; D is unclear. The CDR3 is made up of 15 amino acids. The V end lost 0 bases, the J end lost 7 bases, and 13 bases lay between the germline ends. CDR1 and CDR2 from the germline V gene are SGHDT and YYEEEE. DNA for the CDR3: TGTGCCAGCAGCTTGGTGTCGAGGGTCCGTGAAAAACTGTTTTTT. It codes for CASSLVSRVREKLFF.

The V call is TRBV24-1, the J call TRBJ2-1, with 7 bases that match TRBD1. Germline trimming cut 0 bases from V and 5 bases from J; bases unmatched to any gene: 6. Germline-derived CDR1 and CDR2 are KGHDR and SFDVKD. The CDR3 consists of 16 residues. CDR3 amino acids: CATSDLSRGIDNEQFF. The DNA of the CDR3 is TGTGCCACCAGTGATTTGAGCAGGGGGATAGACAATGAGCAGTTCTTC.

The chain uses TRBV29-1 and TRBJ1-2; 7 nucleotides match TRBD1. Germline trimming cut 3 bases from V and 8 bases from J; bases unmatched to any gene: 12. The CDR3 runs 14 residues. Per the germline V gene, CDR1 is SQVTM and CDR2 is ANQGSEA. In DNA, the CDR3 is TGCAGCGTTGAGCCCTGGTCAGGGGGAGAGGGCTACACCTTC. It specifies CSVEPWSGGEGYTF. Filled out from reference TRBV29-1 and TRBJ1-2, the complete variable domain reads SAVISQKPSRDICQRGTSLTIQCQVDSQVTMMFWYRQQPGQSLTLIATANQGSEATYESGFVIDKFPISRPNLTFSTLTVSNMSPEDSSIYLCSVEPWSGGEGYTFGSGTRLTVV.

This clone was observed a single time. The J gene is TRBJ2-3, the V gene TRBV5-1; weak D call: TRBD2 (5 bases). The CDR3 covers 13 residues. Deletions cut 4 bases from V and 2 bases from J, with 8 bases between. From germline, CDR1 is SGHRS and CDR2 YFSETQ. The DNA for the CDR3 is TGCGCCAGCAGCCCCGGGAACACAGATACGCAGTATTTT. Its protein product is CASSPGNTDTQYF.

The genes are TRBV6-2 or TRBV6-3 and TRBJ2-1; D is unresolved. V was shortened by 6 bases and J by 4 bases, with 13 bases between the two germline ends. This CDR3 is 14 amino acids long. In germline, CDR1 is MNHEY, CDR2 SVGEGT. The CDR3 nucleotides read TGTGCCAGCAGCCCCTTCGCGAAATACAATGAGCAGTTCTTC. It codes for CASSPFAKYNEQFF.

CDR3 residues: CASSFQGQLNEQFF. Written as DNA, the CDR3 is TGTGCCAGCAGTTTTCAAGGACAGCTCAATGAGCAGTTCTTC. The rearrangement uses TRBV28 and TRBJ2-1, with D perhaps matching TRBD1 (6 bases). V was trimmed by 3 bases and J by 6 bases, leaving 12 bases between them. The CDR3 runs to 14 residues. Germline CDR1 is MDHEN and CDR2 is SYDVKM.

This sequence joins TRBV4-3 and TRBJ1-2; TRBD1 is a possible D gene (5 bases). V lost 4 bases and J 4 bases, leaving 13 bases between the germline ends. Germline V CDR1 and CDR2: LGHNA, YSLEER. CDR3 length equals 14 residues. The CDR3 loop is CASSRVGGSYGYTF. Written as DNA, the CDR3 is TGCGCCAGCAGCCGAGTCGGGGGGTCCTATGGCTACACCTTC.

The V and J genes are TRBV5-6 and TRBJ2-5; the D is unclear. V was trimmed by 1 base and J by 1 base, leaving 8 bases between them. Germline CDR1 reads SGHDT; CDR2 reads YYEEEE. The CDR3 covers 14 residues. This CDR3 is CASSLQAAQETQYF. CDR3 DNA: TGTGCCAGCAGCTTGCAGGCAGCCCAAGAGACCCAGTACTTC.

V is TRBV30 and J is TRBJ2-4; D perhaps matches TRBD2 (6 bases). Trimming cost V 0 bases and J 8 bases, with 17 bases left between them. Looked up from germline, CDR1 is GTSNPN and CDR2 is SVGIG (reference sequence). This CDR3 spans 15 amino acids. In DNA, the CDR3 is TGTGCCTGGAGTGTGGGACTCCCAGGTTTCGACATTCAGTACTTC. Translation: CAWSVGLPGFDIQYF.

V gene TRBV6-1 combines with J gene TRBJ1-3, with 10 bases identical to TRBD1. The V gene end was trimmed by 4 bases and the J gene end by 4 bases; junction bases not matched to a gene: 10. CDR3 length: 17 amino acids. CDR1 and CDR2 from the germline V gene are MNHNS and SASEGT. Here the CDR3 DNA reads TGTGCCAGCAGTGGTCTCCGGGACAGGGGATTCGGAAACACCATATATTTT. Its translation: CASSGLRDRGFGNTIYF.

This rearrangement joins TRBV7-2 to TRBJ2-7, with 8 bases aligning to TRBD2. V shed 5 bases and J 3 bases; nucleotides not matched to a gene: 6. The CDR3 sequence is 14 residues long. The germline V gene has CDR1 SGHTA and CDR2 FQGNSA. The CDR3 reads CASSRTSLGYEQYF. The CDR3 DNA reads TGTGCCAGCAGCCGGACTAGCTTAGGCTACGAGCAGTACTTC.

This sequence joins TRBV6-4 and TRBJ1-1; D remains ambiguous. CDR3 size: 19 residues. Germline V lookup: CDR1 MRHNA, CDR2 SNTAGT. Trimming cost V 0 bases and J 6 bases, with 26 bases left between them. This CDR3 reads CASSDSWYQPLGIHPEAFF. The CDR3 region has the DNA TGTGCCAGCAGTGACTCGTGGTACCAGCCCCTGGGCATTCACCCTGAAGCTTTCTTT.

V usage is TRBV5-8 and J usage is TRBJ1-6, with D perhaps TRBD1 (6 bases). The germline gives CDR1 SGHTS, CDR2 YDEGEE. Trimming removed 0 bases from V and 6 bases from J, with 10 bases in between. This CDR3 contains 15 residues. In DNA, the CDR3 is TGTGCCAGCAGCTTGGCACAGGGAGTTAATTCACCCCTCCACTTT. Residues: CASSLAQGVNSPLHF.

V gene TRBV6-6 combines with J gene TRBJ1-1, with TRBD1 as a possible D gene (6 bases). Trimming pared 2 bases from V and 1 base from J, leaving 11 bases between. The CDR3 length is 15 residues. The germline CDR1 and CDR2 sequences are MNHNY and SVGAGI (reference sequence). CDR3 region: CASSYLRTENTEAFF. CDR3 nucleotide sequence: TGTGCCAGCAGTTACCTCAGGACAGAGAACACTGAAGCTTTCTTT.

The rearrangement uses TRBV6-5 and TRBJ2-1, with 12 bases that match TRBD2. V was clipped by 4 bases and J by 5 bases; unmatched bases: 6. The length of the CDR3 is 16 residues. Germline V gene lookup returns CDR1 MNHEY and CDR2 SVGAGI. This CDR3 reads CASSLRLAGADNEQFF. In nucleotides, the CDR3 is TGTGCCAGCAGTTTACGACTAGCGGGAGCAGACAATGAGCAGTTCTTC.

CDR3 sequence (DNA): TGTGCCAGCAGTTTCGGGGGGGGAACTGAGCAGTTCTTC. It encodes CASSFGGGTEQFF. The gene calls are TRBV6-2 or TRBV6-3 and TRBJ2-1; 8 bases are a match to TRBD2. The CDR3 covers 13 residues. With V trimmed by 4 bases and J by 9 bases, 5 bases remained unmatched. Germline CDR1 and CDR2: MNHEY and SVGEGT.

CDR3 DNA: TGCGCCAGCAACTTCCTAAGTTCGGGGGACACTGAAGCTTTCTTT. This gives the protein CASNFLSSGDTEAFF. The genes are TRBV4-3 and TRBJ1-1; D may be TRBD1 (5 bases). This CDR3 comprises 15 residues. V lost 7 bases, J lost 3 bases, and 18 bases lay in between. The V gene's germline CDR1 is LGHNA and CDR2 YSLEER.

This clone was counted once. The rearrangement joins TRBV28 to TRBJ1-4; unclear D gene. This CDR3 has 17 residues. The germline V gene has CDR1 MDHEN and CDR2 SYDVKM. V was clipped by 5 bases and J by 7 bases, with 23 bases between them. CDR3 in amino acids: CASSSNLRGHSGEKLFF. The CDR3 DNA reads TGTGCCAGCAGTAGTAATCTTAGAGGGCACAGCGGTGAAAAACTGTTTTTT.

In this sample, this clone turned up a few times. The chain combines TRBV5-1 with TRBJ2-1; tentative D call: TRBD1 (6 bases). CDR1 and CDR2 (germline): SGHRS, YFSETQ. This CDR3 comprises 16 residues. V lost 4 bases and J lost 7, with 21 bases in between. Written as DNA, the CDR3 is TGCGCCAGCAGCCCGGAGGTTGTCAGGGGCAGGAATGAGCAGTTCTTC. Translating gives CASSPEVVRGRNEQFF.

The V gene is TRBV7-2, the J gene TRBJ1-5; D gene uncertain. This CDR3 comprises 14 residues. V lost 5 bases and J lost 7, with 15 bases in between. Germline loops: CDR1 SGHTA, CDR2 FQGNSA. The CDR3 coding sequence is TGTGCCAGCAGCCAGAGCGCGGCGGGGCAGCCCCAGCATTTT. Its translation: CASSQSAAGQPQHF.

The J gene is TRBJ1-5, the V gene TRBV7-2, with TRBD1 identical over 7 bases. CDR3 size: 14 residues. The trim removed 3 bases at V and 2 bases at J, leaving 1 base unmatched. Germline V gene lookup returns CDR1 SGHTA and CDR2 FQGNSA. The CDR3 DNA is TGTGCCAGCAGCTTTACAGGGGGCAATCAGCCCCAGCATTTT. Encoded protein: CASSFTGGNQPQHF.

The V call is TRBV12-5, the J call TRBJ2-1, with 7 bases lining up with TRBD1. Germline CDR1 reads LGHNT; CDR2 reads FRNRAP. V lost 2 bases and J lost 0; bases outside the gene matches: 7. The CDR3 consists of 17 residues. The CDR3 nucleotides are TGTGCTAGTGGTTTGTTATGGGGACAGAGCTCCTACAATGAGCAGTTCTTC. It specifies CASGLLWGQSSYNEQFF.

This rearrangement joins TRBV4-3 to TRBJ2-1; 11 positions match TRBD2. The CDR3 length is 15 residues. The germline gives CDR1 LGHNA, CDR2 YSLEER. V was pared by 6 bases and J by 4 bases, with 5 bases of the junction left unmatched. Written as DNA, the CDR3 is TGCGCCAGCAGACTAACTAGCGGGGGATACAATGAGCAGTTCTTC. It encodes CASRLTSGGYNEQFF.

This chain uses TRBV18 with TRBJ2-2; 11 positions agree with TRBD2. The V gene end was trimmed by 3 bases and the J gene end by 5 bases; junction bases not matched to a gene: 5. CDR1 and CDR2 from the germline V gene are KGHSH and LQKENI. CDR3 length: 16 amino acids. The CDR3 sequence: CASSPRLAGGTGELFF. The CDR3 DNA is TGTGCCAGCTCACCCCGTCTAGCGGGAGGAACCGGGGAGCTGTTTTTT.

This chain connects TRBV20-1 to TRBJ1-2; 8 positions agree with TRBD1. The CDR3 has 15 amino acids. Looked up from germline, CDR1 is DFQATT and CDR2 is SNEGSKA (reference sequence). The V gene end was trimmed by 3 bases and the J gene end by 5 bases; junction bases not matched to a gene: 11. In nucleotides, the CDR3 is TGCAGTGCTAGTTTAAGTAGGGACAGGAGGTATGGCTACACCTTC. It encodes CSASLSRDRRYGYTF.

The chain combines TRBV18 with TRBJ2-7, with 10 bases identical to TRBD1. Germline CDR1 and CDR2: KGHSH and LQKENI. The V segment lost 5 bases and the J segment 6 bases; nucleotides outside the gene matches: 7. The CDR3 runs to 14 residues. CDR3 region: CASSGRQGAGEQYF. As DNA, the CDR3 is TGTGCCAGCTCAGGTAGACAGGGGGCTGGCGAGCAGTACTTC.

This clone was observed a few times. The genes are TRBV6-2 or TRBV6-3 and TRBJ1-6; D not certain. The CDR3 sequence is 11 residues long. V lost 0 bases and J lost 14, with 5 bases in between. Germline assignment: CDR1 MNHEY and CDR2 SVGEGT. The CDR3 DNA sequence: TGTGCCAGCAGTTACTCCGCGGCCCTCCACTTT. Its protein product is CASSYSAALHF.

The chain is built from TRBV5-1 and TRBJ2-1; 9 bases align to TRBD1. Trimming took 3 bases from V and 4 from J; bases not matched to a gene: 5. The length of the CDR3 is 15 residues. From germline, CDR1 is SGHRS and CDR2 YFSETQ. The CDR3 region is CASSSGQGSYNEQFF. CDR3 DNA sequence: TGCGCCAGCAGCTCGGGACAGGGTAGTTACAATGAGCAGTTCTTC.

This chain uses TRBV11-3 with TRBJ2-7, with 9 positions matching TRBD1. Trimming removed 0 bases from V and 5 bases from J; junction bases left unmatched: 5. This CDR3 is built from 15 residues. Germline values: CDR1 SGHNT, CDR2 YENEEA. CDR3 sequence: CASSLDGTGMNEQYF. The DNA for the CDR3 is TGTGCCAGCAGCTTAGACGGGACAGGGATGAACGAGCAGTACTTC.

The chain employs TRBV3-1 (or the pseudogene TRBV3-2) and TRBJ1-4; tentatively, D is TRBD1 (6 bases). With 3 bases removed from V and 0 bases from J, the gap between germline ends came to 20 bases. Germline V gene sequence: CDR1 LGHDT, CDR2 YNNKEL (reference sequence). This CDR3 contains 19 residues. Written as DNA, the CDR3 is TGTGCCAGCAGCCAGAAGACAGGCGGCGCCCTTGCAACTAATGAAAAACTGTTTTTT. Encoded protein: CASSQKTGGALATNEKLFF.